The T cell receptor beta chain described here comes from a study of blood T cell repertoires in COVID-19. This CDR3 contains 13 residues. Deletions cut 6 bases from V and 5 bases from J, with 13 bases between. From germline, CDR1 is ENHRY and CDR2 SYGVKD. Recruits, aged roughly 18 to 89 years, lived in about two dozen US areas. Assay used: immunoSEQ multiplex PCR; TCRdb lists only in-frame clones, some missing. This table has 170,000 or so clones, approximately 84% appearing once. The receptor was derived from a woman aged 45-65 years who had recovered from COVID-19. Sequenced sample: PBMCs or T cells enriched from blood (not recorded which). J is TRBJ1-1 and V is TRBV10-3, with TRBD1 as a possible D gene (5 bases). CDR3 protein: CAIRGLGRTEAFF. The CDR3 DNA sequence: TGTGCCATCAGAGGGCTGGGGCGGACTGAAGCTTTCTTT.